A selection of T cell receptor beta chains follows, all from one sample in a study of CD8 T cells in ankylosing spondylitis. TCRdb re-called the 5' RACE reads through MiXCR, storing one row per CDR3 protein. The sample gives 200,000 to 250,000 distinct CDR3 sequences, 7% to 8% of which show up once; 13% to 15% is in the top ten. Sequenced: blood, either unsorted or a sorted T cell fraction (not recorded which). Receptors originate from a male donor with ankylosing spondylitis. Each CDR3 is given with its conserved first and last residue. D genes are given only for firm matches. Expanded clones are given a class, and other clones once, few, many or no size at all.

>TRBJ1-5|-|-|TRBV19
TGTGCCAGTAGTATAAACACCTATAGCAATCAGCCCCAGCATTTT
CASSINTYSNQPQHF
>TRBJ2-7|-|many|TRBV27
TGTGCCAGCAGTGTTTCATCGGGACCCCGAACTTACGAGCAGTACTTC
CASSVSSGPRTYEQYF
>TRBJ2-7|TRBD2|few|TRBV7-8
TGTGCCAGCAGCTTAGCCACTAGCGCTTCCCCCTACGAGCAGTACTTC
CASSLATSASPYEQYF
>TRBJ2-5|-|-|TRBV6-1
TGTGCTACCAAAAACGCCAGGGAGACCCAGTACTTC
CATKNARETQYF
>TRBJ1-6|-|-|TRBV15
TGTGCCACCAGCAGAGATAGGGTGGGAAGCTCCTATAATTCACCCCTCCACTTT
CATSRDRVGSSYNSPLHF
>TRBJ2-6|-|-|TRBV14
TGTGCCAGCACGTCAGGGATCGCTGGGGCCAACGTCCTGACTTTC
CASTSGIAGANVLTF
>TRBJ2-1|TRBD2|once|TRBV6-1
TGTGCCATAGGGACTAGCGGCTCCTACAATAAGCAGTTCTTC
CAIGTSGSYNKQFF
>TRBJ2-7|TRBD1|many|TRBV12-3/TRBV12-4
TGTGCCAGCCAGGGACAGGGGGCCTCCTACGAGCAGTACTTC
CASQGQGASYEQYF
>TRBJ2-7|TRBD1|-|TRBV10-3
TGTGCCATCAGACAGGGGATACACGAGCAGTACTTC
CAIRQGIHEQYF
>TRBJ2-7|-|many|TRBV6-1
TGTGCCAGCAGCTGGACGGATTCCTACGAGCAGTACTTC
CASSWTDSYEQYF
>TRBJ2-7|-|few|TRBV27
TGTGCCAGCAGTTTATGGGGGCCTAGCGAGCAGTACTTC
CASSLWGPSEQYF
>TRBJ2-1|-|many|TRBV12-3/TRBV12-4
TGTGCCAGCAGTTTACCGGGGGAGTACAATGAGCAGTTCTTC
CASSLPGEYNEQFF
>TRBJ2-1|-|many|TRBV28
TGTGCCAGCAGTAATACTGGGGAGGATGAGCAGTTCTTC
CASSNTGEDEQFF
>TRBJ2-3|TRBD1|once|TRBV14
TGTGCCAGCAGCCCCGGACAGGCTATAGGGCAGTATTTT
CASSPGQAIGQYF
>TRBJ1-5|-|-|TRBV10-1
TGCGCCAGCAGTCACAGGGAACGCAATCAGCCCCAGCATTTT
CASSHRERNQPQHF
>TRBJ2-1|-|many|TRBV18
TGTGCCAGCTCACCACCGGGGGATACCTACAATGAGCAGTTCTTC
CASSPPGDTYNEQFF
>TRBJ2-7|TRBD2|many|TRBV4-3
TGCGCCAGCAGCCAAGATCCGCAGGGCGGGAGGGCCATCTACGAGCAGTACTTC
CASSQDPQGGRAIYEQYF
>TRBJ2-5|-|-|TRBV30
TGTGCCTGGAGTGGTCCCTACTTTGGAGAAGAGACCCAGTACTTC
CAWSGPYFGEETQYF
>TRBJ2-3|TRBD2|-|TRBV4-3
TGCGCCAGCAGCCAAGATCTGGCGGGAGGTTCTGATACGCAGTATTTT
CASSQDLAGGSDTQYF
>TRBJ2-3|-|-|TRBV20-1
TGCAGTGCTAGAGATCCTTTAGCGGCGGACAACACAGATACGCAGTATTTT
CSARDPLAADNTDTQYF
>TRBJ2-3|-|many|TRBV4-3
TGCGCCAGCAGCCAAGATTGGGAGGATACGCAGTATTTT
CASSQDWEDTQYF
>TRBJ2-1|-|many|TRBV12-3/TRBV12-4
TGTGCCAGCAGCCCACTAGGCTCCTACAATGAGCAGTTCTTC
CASSPLGSYNEQFF
>TRBJ2-2|-|many|TRBV27
TGTGCCAGCAGTTCCCCATCCGGGGAGCTGTTTTTT
CASSSPSGELFF